This TCR beta chain was recovered during a study of brain T cells in children with intractable seizures. TCRdb keeps only in-frame clones here, not all; method: immunoSEQ multiplex PCR. The repertoire holds 300,000 to 400,000 clones, with over 85% as singletons. Time point indicated: blood from clinic visit 5 months post-surgery; TSC patient then seizure free. Surgery cases with the highest brain T cell transcript signatures were chosen for sequencing. Pre-surgery treatment included at least one anti-epileptic drug. From germline, CDR1 is KGHSH and CDR2 LQKENI. Between the trimmed V and J ends, which lost 5 bases and 6 bases, there was a span of 22 bases. This CDR3 region has 16 residues.

The input for sequencing was peripheral blood, taken roughly 5 months after surgery. The clonotype comes from a boy under two years old with tuberous sclerosis and intractable seizures. V usage is TRBV18 and J usage is TRBJ1-2; TRBD1 is a possible D gene (5 bases). Here the CDR3 DNA reads TGTGCCAGCTCATCCACGTGGGGGACGGGCGTTGATGGCTACACCTTC. Its translation is CASSSTWGTGVDGYTF.